These T cell receptor beta chains were read from a single sample in a study of molecular identifiers for immune sequencing clone quantification. TCRdb analysed the PCR reads with MiXCR anew, one entry per CDR3 protein. The table records some 70,000 distinct CDR3 sequences, around 18% of them present only once. Specimen: naive CD8+ T cells from blood, with Jurkat cell RNA spiked in. These receptor sequences come from a human donor in good health. Some libraries in this study had Jurkat cell RNA spiked in. Each CDR3 is given with its conserved first and last residue. A D gene is named only where the DNA matches it firmly. Size tells how often a clone was seen (once, few, many) or the class of an expanded clone, and some rows leave it out.

abundance,d_gene,j_gene,v_gene,CDR3aa,CDR3nt
many,-,TRBJ2-7,TRBV19,CASSPTLGVNYEQYF,TGTGCCAGTAGCCCTACCCTTGGGGTGAACTACGAGCAGTACTTC
many,-,TRBJ2-1,TRBV9,CASSVVRRTTPGDNEQFF,TGTGCCAGCAGCGTAGTGAGAAGAACTACCCCAGGGGACAATGAGCAGTTCTTC
many,-,TRBJ1-4,TRBV7-6,CASSLGHLNEKLFF,TGTGCCAGCAGCCTGGGGCACCTTAATGAAAAACTGTTTTTT
many,TRBD2,TRBJ2-3,TRBV7-9,CASSPRLAGVFAADTQYF,TGTGCCAGCAGCCCGAGACTAGCGGGAGTTTTTGCGGCAGATACGCAGTATTTT
many,TRBD1,TRBJ2-7,TRBV12-3/TRBV12-4,CASSFIPGQRPYEQYF,TGTGCCAGCAGTTTCATCCCGGGACAGCGACCTTACGAGCAGTACTTC
many,-,TRBJ2-1,TRBV29-1,CSVISGGVSYNEQFF,TGCAGCGTTATTAGTGGGGGTGTTTCCTACAATGAGCAGTTCTTC
-,TRBD2,TRBJ2-2,TRBV4-2,CASIKAGGPSNTGELFF,TGTGCCAGCATAAAAGCGGGAGGGCCATCGAACACCGGGGAGCTGTTTTTT
many,TRBD1,TRBJ1-1,TRBV29-1,CSAAGTGRFFF,TGCAGCGCGGCCGGGACAGGTCGTTTTTTCTTT
few,TRBD2,TRBJ2-1,TRBV12-3/TRBV12-4,CASSSSGIITGEQFF,TGTGCCAGCAGTTCGAGCGGGATAATTACTGGTGAGCAGTTCTTC
-,-,TRBJ2-7,TRBV4-1,CASSQDRVSSYGQYF,TGCGCCAGCAGCCAAGATCGGGTCAGCTCCTACGGGCAGTACTTC